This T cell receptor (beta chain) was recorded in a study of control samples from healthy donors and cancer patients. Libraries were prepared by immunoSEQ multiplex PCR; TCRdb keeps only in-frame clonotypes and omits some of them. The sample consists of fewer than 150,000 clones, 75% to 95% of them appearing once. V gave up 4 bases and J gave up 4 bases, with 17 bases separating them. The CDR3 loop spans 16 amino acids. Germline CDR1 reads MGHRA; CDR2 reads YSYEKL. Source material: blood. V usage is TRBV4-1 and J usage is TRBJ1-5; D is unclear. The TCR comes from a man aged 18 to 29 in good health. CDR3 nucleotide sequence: TGCGCCAGCAGCCCAAGTCGAGGATCAGGTAATCAGCCCCAGCATTTT. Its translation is CASSPSRGSGNQPQHF.